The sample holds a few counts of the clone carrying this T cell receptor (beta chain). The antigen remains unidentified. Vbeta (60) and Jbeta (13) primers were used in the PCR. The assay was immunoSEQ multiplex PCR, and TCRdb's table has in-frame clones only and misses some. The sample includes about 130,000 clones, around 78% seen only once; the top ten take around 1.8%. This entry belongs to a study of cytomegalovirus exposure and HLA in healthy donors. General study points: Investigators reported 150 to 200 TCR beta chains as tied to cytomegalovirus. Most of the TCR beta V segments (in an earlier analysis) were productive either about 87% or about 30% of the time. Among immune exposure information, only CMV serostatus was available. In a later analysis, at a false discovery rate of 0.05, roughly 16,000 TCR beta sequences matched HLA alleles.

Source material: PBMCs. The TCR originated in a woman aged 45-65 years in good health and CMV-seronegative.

CDR3 amino acids: CAISESVNRGAVKLFF. CDR3 in DNA: TGTGCCATCAGTGAGTCAGTTAACAGGGGAGCGGTGAAACTGTTTTTT. V gene TRBV10-3 combines with J gene TRBJ1-4; 7 bases map to TRBD1. The CDR3 has 16 amino acids. The V gene's germline CDR1 is ENHRY and CDR2 SYGVKD. V shed 0 bases, J shed 11 bases, and the junction held 12 bases outside the gene matches.